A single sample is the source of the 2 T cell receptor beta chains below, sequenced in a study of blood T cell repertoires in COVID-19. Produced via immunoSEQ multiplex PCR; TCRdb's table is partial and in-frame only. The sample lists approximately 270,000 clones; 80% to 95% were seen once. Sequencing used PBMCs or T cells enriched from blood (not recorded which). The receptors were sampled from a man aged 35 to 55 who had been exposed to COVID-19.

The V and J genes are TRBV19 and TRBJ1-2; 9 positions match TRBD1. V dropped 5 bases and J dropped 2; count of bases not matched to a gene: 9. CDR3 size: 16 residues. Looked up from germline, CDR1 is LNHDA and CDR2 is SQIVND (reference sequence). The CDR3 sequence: CASSFPGTGTNYGYTF. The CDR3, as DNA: TGTGCCAGTAGTTTTCCCGGGACAGGGACCAACTATGGCTACACCTTC. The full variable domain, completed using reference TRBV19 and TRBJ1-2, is DGGITQSPKYLFRKEGQNVTLSCEQNLNHDAMYWYRQDPGQGLRLIYYSQIVNDFQKGDIAEGYSVSREKKESFPLTVTSAQKNPTAFYLCASSFPGTGTNYGYTFGSGTRLTVV.

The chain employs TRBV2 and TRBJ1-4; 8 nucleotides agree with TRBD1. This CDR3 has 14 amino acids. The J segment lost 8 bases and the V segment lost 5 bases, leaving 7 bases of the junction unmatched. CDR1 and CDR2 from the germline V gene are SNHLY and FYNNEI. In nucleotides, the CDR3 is TGTGCCAGCAGTCCAGACAGGGGAGGGGAAAAACTGTTTTTT. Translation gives CASSPDRGGEKLFF.